The TCR beta chain described here comes from a study of T cells in Graves' hyperthyroidism and ophthalmopathy. The wider study: Specimen type is peripheral blood, collected at initial diagnosis prior to any treatment.

This clonotype has a count of ten or more. Its target is unknown. Duration under 3 months, a NOSPECS grade of at least 4, and a Clinical Activity Score of at least 3 characterized the ophthalmopathy patients. Based on clinical symptoms, serum thyroxine and TRAb, thyroid ultrasound and orbital computed tomography, diagnoses were reached. RNA transcripts provided the source from which TCR beta CDR3 regions were amplified. The TCR CDR3 was amplified in a first-round RT-PCR using the HTBI primer set. TCRdb used MiXCR to reprocess the multiplex PCR reads, holding one entry per CDR3 protein. This sample has 560,000 or so distinct CDR3 sequences, with about 20% found just once. The germline V and J ends were trimmed by 1 base and 0 bases, with 13 bases remaining between them. The CDR3 loop spans 17 amino acids. Per the germline V gene, CDR1 is LGHDT and CDR2 is YNNKEL (reference sequence). Whole-study findings and limits: Blood also carried most thyroid clonotypes expanded above 0.001.

Sequenced input: blood. The clonotype originates from a man aged 35 to 55 with Graves' ophthalmopathy. The rearrangement uses TRBV3-1 and TRBJ2-1, with a tentative D call TRBD2 (6 bases). The CDR3 protein is CASSQGVRGVSYNEQFF. The CDR3 DNA sequence: TGTGCCAGCAGCCAAGGGGTCCGCGGGGTCTCCTACAATGAGCAGTTCTTC.